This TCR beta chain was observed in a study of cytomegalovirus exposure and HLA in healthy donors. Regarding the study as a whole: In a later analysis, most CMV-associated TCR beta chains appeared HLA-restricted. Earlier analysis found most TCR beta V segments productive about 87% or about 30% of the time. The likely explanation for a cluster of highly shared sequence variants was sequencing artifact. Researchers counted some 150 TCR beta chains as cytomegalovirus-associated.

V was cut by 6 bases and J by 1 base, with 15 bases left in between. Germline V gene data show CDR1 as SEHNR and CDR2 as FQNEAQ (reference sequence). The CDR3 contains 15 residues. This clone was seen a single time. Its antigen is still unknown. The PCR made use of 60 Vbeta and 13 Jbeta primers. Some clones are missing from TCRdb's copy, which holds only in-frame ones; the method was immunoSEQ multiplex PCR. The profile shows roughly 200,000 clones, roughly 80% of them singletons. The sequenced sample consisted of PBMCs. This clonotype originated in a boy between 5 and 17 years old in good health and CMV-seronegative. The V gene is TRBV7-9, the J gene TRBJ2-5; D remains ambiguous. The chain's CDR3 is CASRTVNRSQETQYF. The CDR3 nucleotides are TGTGCCAGCAGAACGGTAAACCGATCCCAAGAGACCCAGTACTTC.